The 3 T cell receptor beta chains below were found in one sample sequenced in a study of blood T cells in healthy people across ages (dated by TCRdb to 2015 to 2017). The library was produced with 5' RACE. TCRdb shows the sequencer as Illumina HiSeq 2500. A second PCR of about 6 to 12 cycles was performed with a sample-barcoded 5' primer and a J-beta primer mix. Through fastp at Q25 and MiXCR, TCRdb rebuilt clones from the public reads, retaining in-frame beta chains. Each entry merges the rows of one CDR3 protein and shows their most common DNA and genes. The sample data list under 2 million distinct CDR3 sequences, and roughly 32% of these were observed just once. 10% to 12% of the sample goes to the ten largest clones. Sample: blood. The receptors originated from a woman aged 25 to 45 in good health.

This clonotype was picked up a small number of times. V gene TRBV20-1 combines with J gene TRBJ2-7; no reliable D call. Trimming stripped 3 bases from V and 0 bases from J, with 9 bases between. The CDR3 has 13 amino acids. Germline CDR1 reads DFQATT; CDR2 reads SNEGSKA (reference sequence). Here the CDR3 reads CSARAPSSYEQYF. The CDR3 nucleotides are TGCAGTGCTAGGGCGCCGAGCTCCTACGAGCAGTACTTC.

J is TRBJ1-2 and V is TRBV2; D perhaps matches TRBD1 (5 bases). Trimming took 6 bases from V and 1 from J, leaving 15 bases between them. Germline CDR1 is SNHLY and CDR2 is FYNNEI. This CDR3 region has 15 residues. CDR3 coding DNA: TGTGCCAGCAGCCGAATGGGACCGAGTAACTATGGCTACACCTTC. It encodes CASSRMGPSNYGYTF.

This clonotype was seen more than once but under ten times. The gene calls are TRBV28 and TRBJ2-7; 12 bases map to TRBD2. CDR3 length: 17 amino acids. The V gene's germline CDR1 is MDHEN and CDR2 SYDVKM. V dropped 8 bases and J dropped 5; count of bases not matched to a gene: 16. The DNA for the CDR3 is TGTGCCAGCCTAACCTCTAGGGCGCCTAGCGGGAGGGACGAGCAGTACTTC. Its translation is CASLTSRAPSGRDEQYF.